The next 25 T cell receptor beta chains were all read from a single sample in a study of blood T cell repertoires in COVID-19. Libraries were prepared by immunoSEQ multiplex PCR; TCRdb keeps only in-frame clonotypes and omits some of them. The sample has over 250,000 clones, 80% to 90% seen once; the top ten hold 8.8%. The sequenced material came from PBMCs or T cells enriched from blood (not recorded which). The origin of the receptors is a man aged 35-49 years who had recovered from COVID-19.

The rearrangement joins TRBV13 to TRBJ1-3; D gene uncertain. Germline V gene lookup returns CDR1 PRHDT and CDR2 FYEKMQ (reference sequence). This CDR3 contains 15 residues. The germline V and J ends were trimmed by 0 bases and 1 base, with 7 bases remaining between them. The CDR3, as DNA: TGTGCCAGCAGCTTAGGCGACATATCTGGAAACACCATATATTTT. Protein product: CASSLGDISGNTIYF.

V is TRBV6-5 and J is TRBJ2-2; D is ambiguous. This CDR3 is 12 amino acids long. CDR1 is MNHEY, CDR2 SVGAGI, per germline. The ends were cut back, 5 bases at V and 2 bases at J, with 3 bases in the middle. The DNA for the CDR3 is TGTGCCAGCAGTCTCAACACCGGGGAGCTGTTTTTT. This gives the protein CASSLNTGELFF.

This clone is a singleton in its sample. V gene TRBV27 combines with J gene TRBJ2-1; tentatively, D is TRBD1 (7 bases). The CDR3 has 16 amino acids. The germline V gene has CDR1 MNHEY and CDR2 SMNVEV (reference sequence). Trimming pared 1 base from V and 6 bases from J, leaving 16 bases between. CDR3 region: CASSLFGAGGSNEQFF. In DNA form, the CDR3 reads TGTGCCAGCAGTTTATTCGGGGCAGGGGGGTCCAATGAGCAGTTCTTC.

The chain recombines TRBV4-1 with TRBJ2-7, with 8 positions matching TRBD1. With V trimmed by 0 bases and J by 4 bases, 14 bases remained unmatched. The CDR3 contains 18 residues. CDR1 is MGHRA and CDR2 is YSYEKL in the germline V gene. This chain's CDR3 is CASSQDWGTGTGDYEQYF. The CDR3 nucleotides read TGCGCCAGCAGCCAAGATTGGGGTACTGGGACAGGAGATTACGAGCAGTACTTC.

V usage is TRBV4-3 and J usage is TRBJ2-5; 11 bases match TRBD2. Germline CDR1 is LGHNA and CDR2 is YSLEER. The junction had 12 bases not matched to a gene; V was cut back by 1 base and J by 5 bases. The CDR3 has 18 residues. The CDR3 region is CASSQVHPSGRMEETQYF. The CDR3 nucleotides are TGCGCCAGCAGCCAAGTGCACCCTAGCGGGAGGATGGAGGAGACCCAGTACTTC.

V gene TRBV5-1 combines with J gene TRBJ2-7; 10 nucleotides match TRBD2. Looked up from germline, CDR1 is SGHRS and CDR2 is YFSETQ. CDR3 length: 19 residues. V was pared by 3 bases and J by 1 base, with 16 bases of the junction left unmatched. The CDR3 bases are TGCGCCAGCAGCTACGGTGGCAGCGGGAGGGCCAGCTTATCCTACGAGCAGTACTTC. It encodes CASSYGGSGRASLSYEQYF.

The V and J genes are TRBV11-2 and TRBJ2-2; 13 bases align to TRBD2. V shed 5 bases, J shed 6 bases, and the junction held 6 bases outside the gene matches. This CDR3 spans 16 amino acids. The germline gives CDR1 SGHAT, CDR2 FQNNGV. The CDR3 region is CASSPGLAGVPGELFF. The CDR3 DNA reads TGTGCCAGCAGCCCCGGACTAGCGGGAGTCCCCGGGGAGCTGTTTTTT.

The chain employs TRBV28 and TRBJ1-2, with D unresolved. Germline values: CDR1 MDHEN, CDR2 SYDVKM. This CDR3 has 14 residues. Between the trimmed V and J ends, which lost 3 bases and 4 bases, there was a span of 12 bases. The DNA for the CDR3 is TGTGCCAGCAGTTTTGCGGGCTTCGGCTATGGCTACACCTTC. This encodes CASSFAGFGYGYTF.

The chain carries TRBV30 and TRBJ2-7, with D unclear. This CDR3 has 12 residues. Trimming left V 2 bases short and J 0 bases short, with 5 bases between. Per the germline V gene, CDR1 is GTSNPN and CDR2 is SVGIG (reference sequence). The CDR3 coding sequence is TGTGCCTGGAGTCTAAACTCCTACGAGCAGTACTTC. This encodes CAWSLNSYEQYF.

V usage is TRBV7-9 and J usage is TRBJ1-1; D remains ambiguous. Germline-derived CDR1 and CDR2 are SEHNR and FQNEAQ (reference sequence). V shed 4 bases and J shed 2 bases, with 5 bases lying between them. The CDR3 extends over 12 amino acids. The CDR3 DNA reads TGTGCCAGCAGCTCTTCTAACACTGAAGCTTTCTTT. Residues: CASSSSNTEAFF.

This sequence joins TRBV5-5 and TRBJ2-1, with D possibly matching TRBD1 (5 bases). This CDR3 has 15 residues. Germline V gene sequence: CDR1 SGHKS, CDR2 YYEKEE (reference sequence). Trimming stripped 0 bases from V and 1 base from J, with 8 bases between. Here the CDR3 reads CASSLESGSYNEQFF. For the CDR3, the DNA is TGTGCCAGCAGCTTGGAGTCAGGGTCCTACAATGAGCAGTTCTTC.

This chain uses TRBV5-1 with TRBJ2-1; possible D gene TRBD2, 6 bases. Trimming shortened V by 4 bases and J by 8 bases, and 25 bases separated the two germline ends. Per the germline V gene, CDR1 is SGHRS and CDR2 is YFSETQ. There are 17 residues in the CDR3. CDR3 loop: CASSTSTGTSDPHEQFF. The CDR3, as DNA: TGCGCCAGCAGCACCTCGACCGGGACTTCCGACCCCCATGAGCAGTTCTTC.

V is TRBV7-6 and J is TRBJ2-7, with 7 bases identical to TRBD1. The CDR3 extends over 17 amino acids. The germline V gene encodes CDR1 SGHVS and CDR2 FNYEAQ. The ends lost 1 base at V and 2 bases at J; junction bases unmatched: 11. CDR3: CASSLGDSDRWTYEQYF. The CDR3 nucleotides are TGTGCCAGCAGCTTAGGGGATTCGGACAGGTGGACCTACGAGCAGTACTTC.

The V call is TRBV7-8, the J call TRBJ1-1; D may be TRBD1 (5 bases). Looked up from germline, CDR1 is SGHVS and CDR2 is FQNEAQ. The CDR3 totals 16 residues. The V and J ends lost 5 bases and 0 bases respectively, with 16 bases between them. For the CDR3, the DNA is TGTGCCAGCAGCCCCCCTAACAGGTTCATGAACACTGAAGCTTTCTTT. Translating gives CASSPPNRFMNTEAFF.

J is TRBJ2-7 and V is TRBV14; TRBD1 is a possible D gene (6 bases). CDR1 is SGHDN and CDR2 is FVKESK in the germline V gene. The V gene lost 5 bases and the J gene lost 6 bases, with 20 bases spanning the gap. The CDR3 is 15 amino acids. Here the CDR3 DNA reads TGTGCCAGCAGCGCCCGGGACATTCTTTACTCCGAGCAGTACTTC. This sequence encodes CASSARDILYSEQYF.

V is TRBV6-1 and J is TRBJ1-1; D perhaps matches TRBD1 (6 bases). The CDR3 runs 14 residues. Germline V CDR1 and CDR2: MNHNS, SASEGT. The V gene lost 2 bases and the J gene lost 5 bases, with 12 bases spanning the gap. The CDR3 sequence is CASSEPRGRTEAFF. Here the CDR3 DNA reads TGTGCCAGCAGTGAACCCAGGGGTAGAACTGAAGCTTTCTTT.

This chain links TRBV27 with TRBJ1-1; D gene ambiguous. V gave up 11 bases and J gave up 10 bases, with 14 bases separating them. In germline, CDR1 is MNHEY, CDR2 SMNVEV (reference sequence). The CDR3 runs to 10 residues. The CDR3 nucleotides read TGTGCCGTAGGTACGGGTGCAGCTTTCTTT. Translated, it gives CAVGTGAAFF.

This chain links TRBV27 with TRBJ2-1; 8 bases agree with TRBD2. Trimming removed 3 bases from V and 4 bases from J; junction bases left unmatched: 2. Germline CDR1 reads MNHEY; CDR2 reads SMNVEV (reference sequence). The CDR3 is 14 residues long. The CDR3 here is CASSFSGKYNEQFF. The CDR3 DNA reads TGTGCCAGCAGTTTTAGCGGGAAGTACAATGAGCAGTTCTTC.

This chain uses TRBV5-4 with TRBJ2-5; tentative D call: TRBD1 (5 bases). The germline gives CDR1 SGHNT, CDR2 YYREEE (reference sequence). V lost 0 bases and J 1 base, leaving 7 bases between the germline ends. This CDR3 spans 14 amino acids. The CDR3 DNA reads TGTGCCAGCAGCTTGGGGGGCAGCCAAGAGACCCAGTACTTC. It translates to CASSLGGSQETQYF.

J is TRBJ2-3 and V is TRBV7-6, with 7 bases aligning to TRBD2. Germline CDR1 SGHVS, CDR2 FNYEAQ. J was trimmed by 0 bases and V by 5 bases; bases with no gene match: 8. CDR3 size: 16 residues. Here the CDR3 reads CASSPQRRESTDTQYF. For the CDR3, the DNA is TGTGCCAGCAGCCCTCAGCGGCGGGAGAGCACAGATACGCAGTATTTT.

Here the CDR3 reads CASSLLAGASYEQYF. The CDR3 DNA reads as TGTGCCAGCAGTTTACTAGCGGGAGCCTCCTACGAGCAGTACTTC. This chain connects TRBV27 to TRBJ2-7; 10 nucleotides align to TRBD2. Germline values: CDR1 MNHEY, CDR2 SMNVEV (reference sequence). The J segment lost 0 bases and the V segment lost 2 bases, leaving 1 base of the junction unmatched. This CDR3 is 15 amino acids long.

The chain links TRBV27 to TRBJ2-7; 8 nucleotides line up with TRBD1. This CDR3 is 14 amino acids long. Germline lookup yields CDR1 MNHEY and CDR2 SMNVEV (reference sequence). V lost 6 bases and J lost 0; bases outside the gene matches: 4. The CDR3 sequence is CASSGQGPSYEQYF. CDR3 DNA: TGTGCCAGCAGCGGACAGGGCCCCTCCTACGAGCAGTACTTC.

V and J are TRBV28 and TRBJ1-2, with D possibly TRBD1 on 6 matching bases. Germline CDR1 is MDHEN and CDR2 is SYDVKM. V lost 6 bases and J lost 8, with 25 bases in between. This CDR3 has 16 residues. In DNA, the CDR3 is TGTGCCAGCAGCTGGGGGGGGGCCGTCCCCTTGATAGGCTACACCTTC. Amino acid sequence: CASSWGGAVPLIGYTF.

This clone appeared a single time. The CDR3 DNA is TGTGCCAGCAGCCGGGACAGGGGTTTGTCGGAGACCCAGTACTTC. Its protein is CASSRDRGLSETQYF. The genes are TRBV7-6 and TRBJ2-5, with 10 bases lining up with TRBD1. V lost 5 bases, J lost 5 bases, and 8 bases stayed unmatched. There are 15 residues in the CDR3. CDR1 and CDR2 from the germline V gene are SGHVS and FNYEAQ.

The chain uses TRBV5-6 and TRBJ1-4; 11 positions agree with TRBD1. V lost 5 bases, J lost 5 bases, and 5 bases stayed unmatched. This CDR3 contains 15 residues. The germline V gene encodes CDR1 SGHDT and CDR2 YYEEEE. CDR3 loop: CASSFRTGGNEKLFF. Here the CDR3 DNA reads TGTGCCAGCAGTTTCCGGACAGGGGGCAATGAAAAACTGTTTTTT. The full variable domain, completed using reference TRBV5-6 and TRBJ1-4, is DAGVTQSPTHLIKTRGQQVTLRCSPKSGHDTVSWYQQALGQGPQFIFQYYEEEERQRGNFPDRFSGHQFPNYSSELNVNALLLGDSALYLCASSFRTGGNEKLFFGSGTQLSVL.